One T cell receptor (beta chain) is described in this entry. Its antigen is undetermined. Looked up from germline, CDR1 is MGHRA and CDR2 is YSYEKL. The V end lost 4 bases, the J end lost 7 bases, and 17 bases lay between the germline ends. The CDR3 loop spans 15 amino acids. This record comes from a study of T cell repertoires in cytomegalovirus infection. TCRdb reprocessed the reads via MiXCR and lists one record per CDR3 protein. The top ten hold about 21% of the sample, which has 250,000 to 300,000 distinct CDR3 sequences, 20% to 25% seen once. The V call is TRBV4-1, the J call TRBJ1-3; D unresolved. The origin of this receptor is a human donor in good health (CMV status not recorded). Some clones in this sample may be carry-over from other donors' samples. This material consisted of cultured PBMCs, taken from culture after CMV antigen stimulation. The CDR3 spells CASSPYPGVPNTIYF. DNA of the CDR3: TGCGCCAGCAGCCCTTATCCAGGAGTTCCTAACACCATATATTTT.